This T cell receptor beta chain was identified during a study of shared clonotypes between healthy human individuals. Overall study findings and caveats: Clonotypes shared by all four sorted-subset donors had higher generation probabilities than non-shared clonotypes. A handful of donors showed sharing of around 5% of naive CD4 clonotypes.

J lost 8 bases, V lost 4 bases, and 9 bases had no gene match. CDR1 is MGHRA, CDR2 YSYEKL, per germline. CDR3 length equals 15 residues. Roughly 27,000 T cell genomes, or roughly 200 ng DNA, went into the sorted-subset replicate PCRs. Sequenced by immunoSEQ multiplex PCR; TCRdb stores in-frame clones only, minus some. The table lists 2 million or so clones, approximately 94% of them singletons. CD8 cells classed as naive were CD45RO-negative and positively selected for CCR7, excluding terminally differentiated effector memory CD45RA+ cells. Recent acute infections and vaccinations were absent in the healthy HIV-negative adult donors. Concerning this clone: No antigen is known for it.

The chain employs TRBV4-1 and TRBJ2-1, with 9 bases lining up with TRBD1. The source of this sequence is a man aged 18-30 years in good health. The specimen sequenced was naive CD8+ T cells sorted from blood. The CDR3 region is CASSRGTGLKDEQFF. The CDR3 bases are TGCGCCAGCAGCCGAGGGACAGGGTTAAAGGATGAGCAGTTCTTC.